Each of the 13 T cell receptor beta chains below was sequenced from the same sample in a study of control samples from healthy donors and cancer patients. Sequencing was performed with immunoSEQ multiplex PCR; in TCRdb, only in-frame clones are kept and a portion is missing. The sample records 15,000 to 20,000 clones, 88% being singletons. Sequences were obtained from PBMCs. The receptors here all came from an older woman with head and neck cancer.

This clone has only a few counts. This sequence joins TRBV4-2 and TRBJ1-5; the D is unclear. CDR3 size: 12 residues. Deletions cut 0 bases from V and 7 bases from J, with 4 bases between. Germline V gene lookup returns CDR1 LGHNA and CDR2 YNFKEQ. CDR3 loop: CASSQEDQPQHF. The CDR3 DNA reads TGTGCCAGCAGCCAAGAGGACCAGCCCCAGCATTTT.

This clone appeared once. The V gene is TRBV15, the J gene TRBJ1-5; D may be TRBD1 (6 bases). CDR1 is LNHNV and CDR2 is YYDKDF in the germline V gene (reference sequence). V lost 3 bases, J lost 4 bases, and 13 bases lay in between. CDR3 length equals 15 residues. CDR3 DNA sequence: TGTGCCACCAGCAGGTCGGGGGGCGAGAATCAGCCCCAGCATTTT. This gives the protein CATSRSGGENQPQHF.

The J gene is TRBJ2-7, the V gene TRBV11-2; a weak D match, TRBD2 (6 bases). V was clipped by 4 bases and J by 1 base, with 17 bases between them. This CDR3 contains 16 residues. Germline V lookup: CDR1 SGHAT, CDR2 FQNNGV. The CDR3 sequence is CASSYGVAGPSYEQYF. CDR3 nucleotide sequence: TGTGCCAGCAGCTATGGGGTGGCGGGGCCTTCCTACGAGCAGTACTTC.

The V and J genes are TRBV7-8 and TRBJ1-5; D perhaps matches TRBD1 (5 bases). The V and J ends lost 1 base and 6 bases respectively, with 13 bases between them. Germline values: CDR1 SGHVS, CDR2 FQNEAQ. The CDR3 is 15 amino acids. The CDR3 nucleotides are TGTGCCAGCAGCTTAGTGGCAGGGTTGGGTCAGCCCCAGCATTTT. It codes for CASSLVAGLGQPQHF. Full variable domain (remainder filled in from reference TRBV7-8 and TRBJ1-5): GAGVSQSPRYKVAKRGQDVALRCDPISGHVSLFWYQQALGQGPEFLTYFQNEAQLDKSGLPSDRFFAERPEGSVSTLKIQRTQQEDSAVYLCASSLVAGLGQPQHFGDGTRLSIL.

The chain couples TRBV7-9 to TRBJ2-7; D gene unclear. This CDR3 spans 15 amino acids. V was clipped by 1 base and J by 4 bases, with 14 bases between them. The germline V gene has CDR1 SEHNR and CDR2 FQNEAQ (reference sequence). The CDR3 region is CASSLVGPAAYEQYF. CDR3 nucleotides: TGTGCCAGCAGCTTAGTGGGTCCAGCCGCGTACGAGCAGTACTTC.

V usage is TRBV6-6 and J usage is TRBJ1-2; D is unclear. The V gene lost 6 bases and the J gene lost 2 bases, with 7 bases spanning the gap. Germline V lookup: CDR1 MNHNY, CDR2 SVGAGI (reference sequence). The CDR3 sequence is 12 residues long. The CDR3 DNA sequence: TGTGCCAGCAGGAGCGAAAACTATGGCTACACCTTC. Protein product: CASRSENYGYTF.

The CDR3 loop is CASSSPRGWDTEAFF. In DNA form, the CDR3 reads TGTGCCAGCAGCTCCCCCCGGGGGTGGGACACTGAAGCTTTCTTT. V and J are TRBV5-5 and TRBJ1-1; TRBD1 is a possible D gene (5 bases). Trimming pared 3 bases from V and 3 bases from J, leaving 15 bases between. The CDR3 covers 15 residues. Germline V gives CDR1 SGHKS, CDR2 YYEKEE (reference sequence).

V is TRBV7-9 and J is TRBJ1-2, with D unclear. The length of the CDR3 is 14 residues. Deletions cut 4 bases from V and 2 bases from J, with 11 bases between. Germline values: CDR1 SEHNR, CDR2 FQNEAQ (reference sequence). CDR3 nucleotide sequence: TGTGCCAGCAGCTCCCGGACGGAAAACTATGGCTACACCTTC. This gives the protein CASSSRTENYGYTF.

The chain links TRBV2 to TRBJ2-3, with a tentative D call TRBD2 (6 bases). CDR3 length: 17 amino acids. V shed 5 bases and J shed 5 bases, with 23 bases lying between them. CDR1 is SNHLY and CDR2 is FYNNEI in the germline V gene. The CDR3 is CASSNTPGLPGVDTQYF. DNA of the CDR3: TGTGCCAGCAGTAATACCCCGGGACTCCCCGGGGTAGATACGCAGTATTTT.

This chain connects TRBV3-1 (or the pseudogene TRBV3-2) to TRBJ2-7; possibly TRBD1 or TRBD2 for D (7 bases each). Germline V gene lookup returns CDR1 LGHDT and CDR2 YNNKEL (reference sequence). V lost 1 base and J 4 bases, leaving 14 bases between the germline ends. The CDR3 runs to 15 residues. CDR3 in DNA: TGTGCCAGCAGCCAAGGGGCCCAGGGGGGGTACGAGCAGTACTTC. This translates into CASSQGAQGGYEQYF.

The chain combines TRBV27 with TRBJ2-2, with TRBD1 matching 11 bases. The CDR3 covers 15 residues. Looked up from germline, CDR1 is MNHEY and CDR2 is SMNVEV (reference sequence). The ends lost 4 bases at V and 7 bases at J; junction bases unmatched: 5. The CDR3 loop reads CASSSWTGGIGELFF. The CDR3 DNA reads as TGTGCCAGCAGTTCCTGGACAGGGGGCATCGGGGAGCTGTTTTTT.

The chain has TRBV3-1 (or the pseudogene TRBV3-2) and TRBJ1-3, with D unclear. V was cut by 0 bases and J by 5 bases, with 8 bases left in between. Germline CDR1 is LGHDT and CDR2 is YNNKEL (reference sequence). The CDR3 runs 14 residues. CDR3 region: CASSQEVERNTIYF. The CDR3 coding sequence is TGTGCCAGCAGCCAAGAGGTGGAACGAAACACCATATATTTT.

The chain uses TRBV27 and TRBJ2-2, with 12 bases that match TRBD2. Germline values: CDR1 MNHEY, CDR2 SMNVEV (reference sequence). This CDR3 comprises 15 residues. Written as DNA, the CDR3 is TGTGTCACCCGGACTAGCGGGACGAACACCGGGGAGCTGTTTTTT. Protein sequence: CVTRTSGTNTGELFF.